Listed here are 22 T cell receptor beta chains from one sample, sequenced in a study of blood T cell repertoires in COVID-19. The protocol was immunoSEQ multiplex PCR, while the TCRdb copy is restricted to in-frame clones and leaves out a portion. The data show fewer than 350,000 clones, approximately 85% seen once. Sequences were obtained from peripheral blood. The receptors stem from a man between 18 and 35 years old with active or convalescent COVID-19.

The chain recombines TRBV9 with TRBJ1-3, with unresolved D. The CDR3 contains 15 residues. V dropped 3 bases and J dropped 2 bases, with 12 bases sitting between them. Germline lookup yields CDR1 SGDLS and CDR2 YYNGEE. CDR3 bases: TGTGCCAGCAGCGCCGAGGGAAGGACTGGAAACACCATATATTTT. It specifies CASSAEGRTGNTIYF.

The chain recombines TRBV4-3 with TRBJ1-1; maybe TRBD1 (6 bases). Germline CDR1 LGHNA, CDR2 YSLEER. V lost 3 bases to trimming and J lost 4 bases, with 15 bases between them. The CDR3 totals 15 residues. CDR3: CASSQIGRGGTEAFF. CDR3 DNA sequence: TGCGCCAGCAGCCAGATAGGACGAGGGGGCACTGAAGCTTTCTTT.

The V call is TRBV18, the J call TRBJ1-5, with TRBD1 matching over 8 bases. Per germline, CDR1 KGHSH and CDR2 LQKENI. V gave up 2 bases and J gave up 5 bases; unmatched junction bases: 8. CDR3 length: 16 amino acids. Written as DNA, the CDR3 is TGTGCCAGCTCACCATCCGGACAGGGCGCCTATCAGCCCCAGCATTTT. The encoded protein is CASSPSGQGAYQPQHF.

The CDR3 DNA reads as TGTGCCAGTAGTGTGACAGGGGGCACAGATACGCAGTATTTT. Translated, it gives CASSVTGGTDTQYF. The V and J genes are TRBV19 and TRBJ2-3; 8 bases are shared with TRBD1. The CDR3 covers 14 residues. V gave up 5 bases and J gave up 1 base; unmatched junction bases: 2. Germline V gene data show CDR1 as LNHDA and CDR2 as SQIVND (reference sequence).

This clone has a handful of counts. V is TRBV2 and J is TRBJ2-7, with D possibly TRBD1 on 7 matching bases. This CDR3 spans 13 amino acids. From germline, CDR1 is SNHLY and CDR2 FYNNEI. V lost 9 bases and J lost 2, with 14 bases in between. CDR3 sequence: CAREGAAPYEQYF. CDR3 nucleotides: TGTGCCAGGGAGGGGGCAGCTCCCTACGAGCAGTACTTC.

Here the CDR3 reads CASSFQGRVGPQHF. CDR3 DNA: TGTGCCAGCAGCTTTCAGGGAAGGGTTGGGCCCCAGCATTTT. This chain connects TRBV7-2 to TRBJ1-5, with TRBD1 as a possible D gene (5 bases). Per the germline V gene, CDR1 is SGHTA and CDR2 is FQGNSA. V lost 3 bases to trimming and J lost 9 bases, with 15 bases between them. The CDR3 is 14 residues long. Variable domain in full (rest from reference TRBV7-2 and TRBJ1-5): GAGVSQSPSNKVTEKGKDVELRCDPISGHTALYWYRQSLGQGLEFLIYFQGNSAPDKSGLPSDRFSAERTGGSVSTLTIQRTQQEDSAVYLCASSFQGRVGPQHFGDGTRLSIL.

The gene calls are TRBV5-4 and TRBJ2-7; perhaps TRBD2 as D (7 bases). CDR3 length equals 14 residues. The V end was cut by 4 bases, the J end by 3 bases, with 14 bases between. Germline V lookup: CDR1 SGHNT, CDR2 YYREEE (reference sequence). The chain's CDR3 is CASSEGGGNYEQYF. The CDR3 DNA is TGTGCCAGCAGCGAAGGGGGGGGAAACTACGAGCAGTACTTC.

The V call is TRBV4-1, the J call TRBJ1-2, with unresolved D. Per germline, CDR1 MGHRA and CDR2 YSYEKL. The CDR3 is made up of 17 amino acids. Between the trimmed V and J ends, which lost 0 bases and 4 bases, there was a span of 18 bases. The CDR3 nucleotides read TGCGCCAGCAGCCAAGATCTGGTCGGCGGCAGACTCTATGGCTACACCTTC. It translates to CASSQDLVGGRLYGYTF.

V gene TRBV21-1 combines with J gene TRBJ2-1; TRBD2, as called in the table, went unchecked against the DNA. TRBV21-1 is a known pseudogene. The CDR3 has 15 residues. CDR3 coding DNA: TGTGCCAGCAGCAAAGAAGTGAAGCCTTACAATGAGCAGTTCTTC. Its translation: CASSKEVKPYNEQFF.

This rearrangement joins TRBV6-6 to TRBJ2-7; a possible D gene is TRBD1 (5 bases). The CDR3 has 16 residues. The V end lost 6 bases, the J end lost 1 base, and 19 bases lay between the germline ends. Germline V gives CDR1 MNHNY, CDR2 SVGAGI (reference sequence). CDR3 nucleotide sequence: TGTGCCAGCAGCCCACCCTTGGGGCAGAATTCCTACGAGCAGTACTTC. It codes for CASSPPLGQNSYEQYF.

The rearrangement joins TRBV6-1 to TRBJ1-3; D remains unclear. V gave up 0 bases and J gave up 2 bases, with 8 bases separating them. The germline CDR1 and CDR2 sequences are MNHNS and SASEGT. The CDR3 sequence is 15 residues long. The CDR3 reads CASSEALGTGNTIYF. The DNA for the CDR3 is TGTGCCAGCAGTGAAGCGCTCGGGACTGGAAACACCATATATTTT.

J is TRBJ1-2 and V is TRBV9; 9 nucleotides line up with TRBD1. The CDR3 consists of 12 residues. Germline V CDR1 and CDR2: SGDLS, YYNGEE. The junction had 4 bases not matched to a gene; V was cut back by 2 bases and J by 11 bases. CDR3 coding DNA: TGTGCCAGCAGCGTCGGGACAGGGCGGTACACCTTC. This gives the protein CASSVGTGRYTF.

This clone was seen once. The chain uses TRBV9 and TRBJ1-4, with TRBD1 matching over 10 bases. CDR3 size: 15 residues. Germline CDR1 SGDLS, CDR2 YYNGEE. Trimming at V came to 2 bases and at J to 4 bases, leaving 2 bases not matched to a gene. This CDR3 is CASSVTGGVNEKLFF. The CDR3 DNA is TGTGCCAGCAGCGTGACAGGGGGCGTTAATGAAAAACTGTTTTTT.

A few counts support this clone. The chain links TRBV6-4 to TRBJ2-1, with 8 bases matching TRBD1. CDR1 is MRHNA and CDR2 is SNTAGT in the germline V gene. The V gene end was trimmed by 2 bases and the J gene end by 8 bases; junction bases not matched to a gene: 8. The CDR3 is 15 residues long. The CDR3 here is CASSDGQGAGYEQFF. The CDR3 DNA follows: TGTGCCAGCAGTGACGGGCAGGGGGCTGGCTATGAGCAGTTCTTC.

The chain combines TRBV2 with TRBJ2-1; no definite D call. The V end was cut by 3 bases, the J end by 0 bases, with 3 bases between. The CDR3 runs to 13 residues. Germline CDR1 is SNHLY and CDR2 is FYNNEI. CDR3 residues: CASSDRSYNEQFF. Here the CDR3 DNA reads TGTGCCAGCAGTGACCGCTCCTACAATGAGCAGTTCTTC.

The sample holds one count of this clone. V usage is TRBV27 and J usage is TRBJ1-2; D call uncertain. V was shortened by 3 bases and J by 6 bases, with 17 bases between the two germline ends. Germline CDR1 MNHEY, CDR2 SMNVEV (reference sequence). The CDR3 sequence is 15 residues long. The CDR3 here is CASSFVLGDENGYTF. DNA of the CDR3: TGTGCCAGCAGTTTCGTGCTCGGGGATGAGAATGGCTACACCTTC.

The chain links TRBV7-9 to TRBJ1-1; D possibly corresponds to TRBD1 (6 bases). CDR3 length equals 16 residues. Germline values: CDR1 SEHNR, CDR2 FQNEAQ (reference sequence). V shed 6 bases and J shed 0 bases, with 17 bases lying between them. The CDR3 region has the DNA TGTGCCAGCAGATACAGTACCAGGGGCATGAACACTGAAGCTTTCTTT. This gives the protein CASRYSTRGMNTEAFF.

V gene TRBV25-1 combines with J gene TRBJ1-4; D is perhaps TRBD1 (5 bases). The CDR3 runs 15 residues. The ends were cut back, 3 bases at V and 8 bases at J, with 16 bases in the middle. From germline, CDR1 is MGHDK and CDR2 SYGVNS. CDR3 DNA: TGTGCCAGCAGTGAGGGGGGAGGTCGTAAAGAAAAACTGTTTTTT. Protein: CASSEGGGRKEKLFF.

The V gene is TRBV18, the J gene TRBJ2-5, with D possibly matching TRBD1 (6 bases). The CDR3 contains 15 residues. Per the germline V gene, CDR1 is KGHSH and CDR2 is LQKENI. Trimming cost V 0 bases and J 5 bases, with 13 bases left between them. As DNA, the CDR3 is TGTGCCAGCTCACCACCGTGGGGGCAGATGGAGACCCAGTACTTC. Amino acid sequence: CASSPPWGQMETQYF.

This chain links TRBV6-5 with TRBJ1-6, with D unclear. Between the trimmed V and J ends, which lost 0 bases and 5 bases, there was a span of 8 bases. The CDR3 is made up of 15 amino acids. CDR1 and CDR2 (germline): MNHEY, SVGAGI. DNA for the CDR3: TGTGCCAGCAGTTACTCGCTCGGGGATAATTCACCCCTCCACTTT. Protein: CASSYSLGDNSPLHF.

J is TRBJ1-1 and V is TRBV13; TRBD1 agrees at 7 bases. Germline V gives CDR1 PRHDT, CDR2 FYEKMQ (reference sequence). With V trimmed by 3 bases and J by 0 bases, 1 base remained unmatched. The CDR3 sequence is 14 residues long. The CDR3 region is CASSLGQMNTEAFF. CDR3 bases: TGTGCCAGCAGCTTGGGACAGATGAACACTGAAGCTTTCTTT.

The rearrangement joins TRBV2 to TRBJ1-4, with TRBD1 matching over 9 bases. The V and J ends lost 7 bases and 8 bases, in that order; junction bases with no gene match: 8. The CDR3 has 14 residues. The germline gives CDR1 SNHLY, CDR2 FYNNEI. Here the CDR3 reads CASKDRGLWEKLFF. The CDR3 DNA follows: TGTGCCAGCAAGGACAGGGGTTTATGGGAAAAACTGTTTTTT.